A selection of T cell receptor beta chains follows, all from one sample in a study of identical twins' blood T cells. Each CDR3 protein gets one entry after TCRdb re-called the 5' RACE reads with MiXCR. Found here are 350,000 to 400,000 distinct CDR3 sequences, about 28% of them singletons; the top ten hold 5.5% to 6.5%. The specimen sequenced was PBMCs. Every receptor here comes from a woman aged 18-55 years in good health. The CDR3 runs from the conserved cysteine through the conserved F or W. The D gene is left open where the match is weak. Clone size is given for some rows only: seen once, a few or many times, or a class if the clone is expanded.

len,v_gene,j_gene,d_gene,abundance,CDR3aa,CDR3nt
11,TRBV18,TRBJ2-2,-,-,CASYDTGELFF,TGTGCCAGCTATGACACCGGGGAGCTGTTTTTT
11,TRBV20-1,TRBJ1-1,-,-,CSARGERGAFF,TGCAGTGCTAGAGGTGAGAGGGGAGCTTTCTTT
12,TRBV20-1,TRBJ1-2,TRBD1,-,CSAEGGDYGYTF,TGCAGTGCTGAAGGGGGCGACTATGGCTACACCTTC
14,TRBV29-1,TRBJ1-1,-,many,CSVEDAREWSEAFF,TGCAGCGTTGAAGACGCCCGTGAGTGGTCTGAAGCTTTCTTT
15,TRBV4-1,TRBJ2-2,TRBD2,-,CASSQGLAQTGELFF,TGCGCCAGCAGCCAAGGACTAGCACAAACCGGGGAGCTGTTTTTT
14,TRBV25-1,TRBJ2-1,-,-,CASSGRRRGTEQFF,TGTGCCAGCAGTGGCCGAAGAAGAGGTACTGAGCAGTTCTTC
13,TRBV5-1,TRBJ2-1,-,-,CASSARILDEQFF,TGCGCCAGCAGCGCAAGAATACTCGATGAGCAGTTCTTC
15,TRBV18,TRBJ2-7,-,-,CASSLSTQGRGEQYF,TGTGCCAGCTCACTTTCTACGCAGGGACGAGGCGAGCAGTACTTC
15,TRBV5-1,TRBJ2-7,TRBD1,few,CASSLAPMDRSAMNF,TGCGCCAGCAGCTTGGCCCCTATGGACAGGTCGGCAATGAACTTC
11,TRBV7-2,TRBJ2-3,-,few,CASGLRDTQYF,TGTGCCAGCGGCCTGAGGGATACGCAGTATTTT
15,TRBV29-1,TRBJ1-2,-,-,CSVENPRGLDYGHTF,TGCAGCGTTGAAAACCCGCGGGGACTAGACTATGGCCACACCTTC
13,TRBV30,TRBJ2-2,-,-,CAGIPKNTGELFF,TGTGCCGGTATTCCCAAGAACACCGGGGAGCTGTTTTTT
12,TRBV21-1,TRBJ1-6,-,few,CASSNKGSPLHF,TGTGCCAGCAGCAATAAAGGTTCACCCCTCCACTTT
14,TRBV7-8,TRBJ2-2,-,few,CASAVEGRTGELFF,TGTGCCAGCGCGGTGGAGGGAAGGACCGGGGAGCTGTTTTTT
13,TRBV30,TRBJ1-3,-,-,CACKAGAGNTIYF,TGTGCCTGCAAAGCAGGGGCTGGAAACACCATATATTTT
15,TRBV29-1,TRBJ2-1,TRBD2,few,CSVESGSGGHNEQFF,TGCAGCGTTGAAAGCGGTAGCGGGGGTCACAATGAGCAGTTCTTC
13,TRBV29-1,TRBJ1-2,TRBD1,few,CSVGGDRGSGYTF,TGCAGCGTTGGGGGGGACAGGGGCAGTGGCTACACCTTC
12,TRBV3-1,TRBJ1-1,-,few,CASSQASLEAFF,TGTGCCAGCAGCCAAGCCTCCCTTGAAGCTTTCTTT
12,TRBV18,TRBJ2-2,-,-,CASSPRSGELLF,TGTGCCAGCTCACCACGGTCCGGGGAGCTGCTTTTT
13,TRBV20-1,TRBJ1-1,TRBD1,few,CSATYRGPTEAFF,TGCAGTGCTACTTACAGGGGGCCGACTGAAGCTTTCTTT
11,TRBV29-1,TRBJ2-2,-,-,CSVFQGPELFF,TGCAGCGTTTTCCAGGGTCCTGAGCTGTTTTTT
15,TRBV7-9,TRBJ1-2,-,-,CASSLAGRKPYGYTF,TGTGCCAGCAGCTTAGCGGGGCGGAAACCCTATGGCTACACCTTC
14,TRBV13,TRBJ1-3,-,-,CASSLEDQRDTIYF,TGTGCCAGCAGCTTAGAGGACCAACGGGACACCATATATTTT
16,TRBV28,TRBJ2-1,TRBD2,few,CASRGAGTSGYPEQFF,TGTGCCAGCAGAGGTGCCGGGACTAGCGGGTATCCTGAGCAGTTCTTC
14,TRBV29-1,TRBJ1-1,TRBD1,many,CSVEGQGGVTEAFF,TGCAGCGTTGAGGGTCAGGGGGGGGTCACTGAAGCTTTCTTT
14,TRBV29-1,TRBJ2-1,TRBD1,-,CSVEDQGARDEQFF,TGCAGCGTTGAAGATCAGGGGGCGCGTGATGAGCAGTTCTTC
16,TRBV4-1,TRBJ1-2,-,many,CASSPSIQRSQLNYTF,TGCGCCAGCAGTCCTTCCATACAGAGATCCCAGCTAAACTACACCTTC
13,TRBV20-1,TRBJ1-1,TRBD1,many,CSASPTGGTEAFF,TGCAGTGCTAGCCCCACAGGGGGCACTGAAGCTTTCTTT
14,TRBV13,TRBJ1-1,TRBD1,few,CASSLTGIGVEAFF,TGTGCCAGCAGCCTGACAGGGATTGGGGTTGAAGCTTTCTTT
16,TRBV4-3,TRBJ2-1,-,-,CASSHQLAWVVNEQFF,TGCGCCAGCAGCCACCAACTAGCCTGGGTCGTAAATGAGCAGTTCTTC
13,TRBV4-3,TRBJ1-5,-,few,CASSQDIRQPQHF,TGCGCCAGCAGCCAAGATATCAGACAGCCCCAGCATTTT
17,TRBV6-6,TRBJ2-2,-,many,CASSYSKNTGNTGELFF,TGTGCCAGCAGTTACTCCAAAAACACAGGGAACACCGGGGAGCTGTTTTTT
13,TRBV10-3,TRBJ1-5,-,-,CAISEQANQPQHF,TGTGCCATCAGTGAACAGGCCAATCAGCCCCAGCATTTT
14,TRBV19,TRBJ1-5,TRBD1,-,CASSQGAKNQPQHF,TGTGCCAGTAGTCAGGGGGCTAAGAATCAGCCCCAGCATTTT
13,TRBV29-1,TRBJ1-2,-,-,CSVEEAGAYGYTF,TGCAGCGTTGAAGAGGCGGGGGCCTATGGCTACACCTTC
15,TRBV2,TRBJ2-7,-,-,CASSVRLFFSYEQYF,TGTGCCAGCAGCGTAAGACTCTTTTTCTCCTACGAGCAGTACTTC
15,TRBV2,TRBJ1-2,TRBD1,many,CASRYPTGGDYGYTF,TGTGCCAGCAGGTACCCGACAGGGGGTGACTATGGCTACACCTTC
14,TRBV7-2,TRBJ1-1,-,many,CASSLSWGNTEAFF,TGTGCCAGCAGCTTGTCCTGGGGGAACACTGAAGCTTTCTTT
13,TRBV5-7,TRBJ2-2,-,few,CASSARVTGELFF,TGTGCCAGCAGCGCCAGGGTGACCGGGGAGCTGTTTTTT
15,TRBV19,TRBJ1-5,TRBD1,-,CASGDRAKINQPQHF,TGTGCCAGTGGGGACAGGGCCAAGATAAATCAGCCCCAGCATTTT
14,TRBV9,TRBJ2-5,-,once,CASSVGGVQEAQYF,TGTGCCAGCAGCGTAGGGGGAGTACAAGAGGCCCAGTACTTC